This T cell receptor (beta chain) comes out of a study of blood T cell repertoires in COVID-19. Deletions cut 0 bases from V and 2 bases from J, with 15 bases between. CDR3 length: 17 residues. CDR1 is SGHNT, CDR2 YYREEE, per germline (reference sequence). Only in-frame clones appear in the TCRdb table, and some are missing; sequencing was by immunoSEQ multiplex PCR. Found here are about 120,000 clones, 87% of them singletons; the top ten hold 25% to 30%. The V and J genes are TRBV5-4 and TRBJ1-3; tentatively, D is TRBD1 (5 bases). The sequenced sample was peripheral blood. This TCR derives from a woman aged 65 to 85 with acute or convalescent COVID-19. CDR3 coding DNA: TGTGCCAGCAGCTTGGCGGGGGGGTTAAAAACTGGAAACACCATATATTTT. Encoded protein: CASSLAGGLKTGNTIYF. The variable domain in full, with the rest retrieved from reference TRBV5-4 and TRBJ1-3, is ETGVTQSPTHLIKTRGQQVTLRCSSQSGHNTVSWYQQALGQGPQFIFQYYREEENGRGNFPPRFSGLQFPNYSSELNVNALELDDSALYLCASSLAGGLKTGNTIYFGEGSWLTVV.